One sample yielded the 28 T cell receptor beta chains listed below, sequenced in a study of T cell repertoires in cytomegalovirus infection. No antigen is known for these receptors. TCRdb redid the calling of the reads with MiXCR, one entry per CDR3 protein. The sample lists around 900,000 distinct CDR3 sequences, approximately 33% seen once, with 13% in the top ten. Sequenced material: cultured CD8+ T cells from PBMCs, taken from culture after CMV antigen stimulation. These receptors came from a human donor in good health (CMV status not recorded). Some clones in this sample may be carry-over from other donors' samples.

The V and J genes are TRBV5-6 and TRBJ2-1; D perhaps matches TRBD2 (5 bases). This CDR3 contains 15 residues. V lost 2 bases, J lost 6 bases, and 15 bases lay in between. Germline CDR1 and CDR2: SGHDT and YYEEEE. The CDR3 DNA sequence: TGTGCCAGCAGCTTACCCCCCAGGACTGGCAATGAGCAGTTCTTC. Protein: CASSLPPRTGNEQFF.

The DNA for the CDR3 is TGTGCCAGCAGCTTAGTTTGGGGCCGTGGAGCTTTCTTT. Translation gives CASSLVWGRGAFF. V is TRBV7-8 and J is TRBJ1-1; TRBD1 is a possible D gene (5 bases). Germline CDR1 SGHVS, CDR2 FQNEAQ. Trimming took off 1 base at V and 10 bases at J, with 13 bases between the two ends. CDR3 length: 13 residues. The entire variable domain, with the rest obtained from reference TRBV7-8 and TRBJ1-1, is as follows: GAGVSQSPRYKVAKRGQDVALRCDPISGHVSLFWYQQALGQGPEFLTYFQNEAQLDKSGLPSDRFFAERPEGSVSTLKIQRTQQEDSAVYLCASSLVWGRGAFFGQGTRLTVV.

This clonotype turned up a few times. The CDR3 spells CASSLPVGVSSGANVLTF. CDR3 DNA: TGTGCCAGCAGCTTACCGGTCGGGGTGAGCTCTGGGGCCAACGTCCTGACTTTC. The chain couples TRBV7-9 to TRBJ2-6; tentative D call: TRBD2 (5 bases). V dropped 2 bases and J dropped 0 bases, with 14 bases sitting between them. The CDR3 sequence is 18 residues long. Germline CDR1 SEHNR, CDR2 FQNEAQ (reference sequence).

Comments on this clonotype: A read error may explain this, as a much larger clone is one base away. The chain recombines TRBV7-6 with TRBJ2-1; D may be TRBD1 (5 bases). The V end lost 5 bases, the J end lost 2 bases, and 13 bases lay between the germline ends. The CDR3 is 15 amino acids. CDR1 is SGHVS, CDR2 FNYEAQ, per germline. CDR3 DNA sequence: TGTGCCAGCAGCCACAGGCCATCGACCTACAATGAGCAGTTCTTC. It codes for CASSHRPSTYNEQFF.

Only a few counts were recorded for this clonotype. The chain combines TRBV6-6 with TRBJ1-4, with D perhaps matching TRBD1 (5 bases). V was clipped by 4 bases and J by 2 bases, with 14 bases between them. The CDR3 loop spans 16 amino acids. In germline, CDR1 is MNHNY, CDR2 SVGAGI (reference sequence). The chain's CDR3 is CASSLGERSTNEKLFF. The CDR3 bases are TGTGCCAGCAGTTTGGGGGAAAGGTCGACTAATGAAAAACTGTTTTTT.

This clonotype was seen many times. The chain carries TRBV7-2 and TRBJ2-7, with TRBD2 identical over 7 bases. Germline V gene lookup returns CDR1 SGHTA and CDR2 FQGNSA. V lost 3 bases to trimming and J lost 4 bases; unmatched junction nucleotides: 6. CDR3 length equals 14 residues. As DNA, the CDR3 is TGTGCCAGCAGCTTTTCCGGGACTACTTACGAGCAGTACTTC. It yields the protein CASSFSGTTYEQYF. The full variable domain, rest sourced from reference TRBV7-2 and TRBJ2-7, is GAGVSQSPSNKVTEKGKDVELRCDPISGHTALYWYRQSLGQGLEFLIYFQGNSAPDKSGLPSDRFSAERTGGSVSTLTIQRTQQEDSAVYLCASSFSGTTYEQYFGPGTRLTVT.

The genes are TRBV6-5 and TRBJ1-5; D is unclear. This CDR3 contains 15 residues. Germline values: CDR1 MNHEY, CDR2 SVGAGI. V was cut by 0 bases and J by 3 bases, with 9 bases left in between. The CDR3 sequence is CASSYSDGFNQPQHF. For the CDR3, the DNA is TGTGCCAGCAGTTACTCTGATGGGTTCAATCAGCCCCAGCATTTT.

This clonotype occurred a few times. This rearrangement joins TRBV6-2 or TRBV6-3 to TRBJ1-5, with 8 bases lining up with TRBD1. The CDR3 runs to 14 residues. Germline V gene data show CDR1 as MNHEY and CDR2 as SVGEGT. After removal of 7 bases from V and 5 bases from J, the junction contained 7 bases not matched to a gene. CDR3 protein: CASTAGGPDQPQHF. The CDR3 DNA sequence: TGTGCCAGCACGGCAGGGGGCCCGGATCAGCCCCAGCATTTT.

This clonotype was seen only a few times. V and J are TRBV4-2 and TRBJ1-5; TRBD1 aligns across 7 bases. The CDR3 spans 15 residues. The trim removed 1 base at V and 3 bases at J, leaving 3 bases unmatched. In germline, CDR1 is LGHNA, CDR2 YNFKEQ. CDR3 in amino acids: CASSQVGTDNQPQHF. DNA of the CDR3: TGTGCCAGCAGCCAAGTAGGGACAGACAATCAGCCCCAGCATTTT.

This clonotype was counted between two and nine times. The CDR3 nucleotides are TGTGCCAGCAGTTACACCGGGGGCGAGGAAGCTTTCTTT. Translating it yields CASSYTGGEEAFF. The chain links TRBV6-6 to TRBJ1-1, with a possible D match to TRBD1 (6 bases). CDR3 length: 13 amino acids. Germline lookup yields CDR1 MNHNY and CDR2 SVGAGI (reference sequence). V dropped 2 bases and J dropped 8 bases, with 12 bases sitting between them.

The chain carries TRBV27 and TRBJ2-5; 7 positions match TRBD2. The CDR3 is made up of 18 amino acids. The V and J ends lost 1 base and 1 base, in that order; junction bases with no gene match: 12. Germline V lookup: CDR1 MNHEY, CDR2 SMNVEV (reference sequence). CDR3 coding DNA: TGTGCCAGCAGTTTATATGGGGCTAGCGGACTTTTCCAAGAGACCCAGTACTTC. Amino acids: CASSLYGASGLFQETQYF.

This clonotype was observed once. This sequence may be a read error, since a much larger clone differs from it by one base. The V call is TRBV7-2, the J call TRBJ2-7, with D perhaps TRBD1 (5 bases). This CDR3 has 13 amino acids. From germline, CDR1 is SGHTA and CDR2 FQGNSA. The CDR3 DNA reads TGTGCCAACAGCCAGGGCAAGACCTACGAGCAGTACTTC. Translation: CANSQGKTYEQYF.

A remark on this clonotype: A read error may account for a junction end that differs from germline. The rearrangement links TRBV7-2 to TRBJ2-4; D tentatively reads TRBD1 or TRBD2 (6 bases each). CDR1 and CDR2 from the germline V gene are SGHTA and FQGNSA. The CDR3 sequence is 16 residues long. DNA for the CDR3: TGTGCCAGCAGCTTAGGGGGTTGGGGGGCCAAAAGCATTCAGTACTTC. This translates into CASSLGGWGAKSIQYF.

This clonotype was counted between two and nine times. The gene calls are TRBV12-3 or TRBV12-4 and TRBJ2-3, with TRBD2 matching over 8 bases. The CDR3 extends over 18 amino acids. The V segment lost 4 bases and the J segment 6 bases; nucleotides outside the gene matches: 18. The CDR3 bases are TGTGCCAGCAGTTGGGGCGGGAAGCGGGGGACCGACGGCGATACGCAGTATTTT. Amino acid sequence: CASSWGGKRGTDGDTQYF.

The chain couples TRBV9 to TRBJ1-2; unclear D gene. CDR1 and CDR2 from the germline V gene are SGDLS and YYNGEE. V was trimmed by 3 bases and J by 7 bases, leaving 19 bases between them. This CDR3 has 15 residues. CDR3 DNA: TGTGCCAGCAGCGGCCGACTTACCCTAATAGGTGGCTACACCTTC. This encodes CASSGRLTLIGGYTF.

In its sample, this clonotype was seen a few times. This sequence joins TRBV10-3 and TRBJ1-2; D gene uncertain. This CDR3 contains 15 residues. V was pared by 2 bases and J by 0 bases, with 10 bases between. Germline V CDR1 and CDR2: ENHRY, SYGVKD. CDR3 sequence reads: CAISEVDTANYGYTF. For the CDR3, the DNA is TGTGCCATCAGTGAGGTTGACACAGCTAACTATGGCTACACCTTC.

This clonotype was counted between two and nine times. The chain recombines TRBV11-2 with TRBJ1-2, with D perhaps TRBD1 (6 bases). Per the germline V gene, CDR1 is SGHAT and CDR2 is FQNNGV. The CDR3 covers 15 residues. Trimming left V 0 bases short and J 4 bases short, with 12 bases between. This chain's CDR3 is CASSLDYGDTYGYTF. The CDR3 nucleotides are TGTGCCAGCAGCTTAGATTATGGGGACACCTATGGCTACACCTTC.

J is TRBJ1-2 and V is TRBV7-6, with a tentative D call TRBD1 (5 bases). Germline-derived CDR1 and CDR2 are SGHVS and FNYEAQ. Trimming stripped 4 bases from V and 8 bases from J, with 23 bases between. The length of the CDR3 is 16 residues. In DNA form, the CDR3 reads TGTGCCAGCAGCTCCGCTCGATTTGCGGGGCCGGGGGGCTACACCTTC. Its protein product is CASSSARFAGPGGYTF.

The chain joins TRBV27 to TRBJ2-7; no firm D call. Germline loops: CDR1 MNHEY, CDR2 SMNVEV (reference sequence). The CDR3 has 14 amino acids. V was pared by 0 bases and J by 1 base, with 7 bases between. CDR3 coding DNA: TGTGCCAGCAGTTTATCGGTCCTTTCCTACGAGCAGTACGTC. Its translation: CASSLSVLSYEQYV.

The chain has TRBV24-1 and TRBJ1-1; maybe TRBD1 (5 bases). Trimming removed 3 bases at V and 7 bases at J, with 11 bases between. The CDR3 totals 13 residues. Per the germline V gene, CDR1 is KGHDR and CDR2 is SFDVKD. CDR3 sequence reads: CATSDVTGVEAFF. The CDR3 DNA reads as TGTGCCACCAGTGATGTAACAGGAGTTGAAGCTTTCTTT.

In this sample, this clonotype turned up a few times. This rearrangement joins TRBV7-8 to TRBJ1-1, with D unresolved. V lost 1 base and J 3 bases, leaving 6 bases between the germline ends. CDR1 and CDR2 (germline): SGHVS, FQNEAQ. The CDR3 is 13 residues long. CDR3 region: CASSLVGHTEAFF. The CDR3 coding sequence is TGTGCCAGCAGCTTAGTTGGGCACACTGAAGCTTTCTTT.

This clonotype was found many times. This chain's CDR3 is CASSYAAGTGYTGELFF. DNA of the CDR3: TGTGCCAGCAGCTATGCGGCCGGGACAGGGTACACCGGGGAGCTGTTTTTT. V and J are TRBV7-2 and TRBJ2-2, with 9 bases identical to TRBD1. Germline V gene lookup returns CDR1 SGHTA and CDR2 FQGNSA. With V trimmed by 4 bases and J by 3 bases, 9 bases remained unmatched. This CDR3 is 17 amino acids long.

To note about this clonotype: As the CDR3 is not closed by the conserved phenylalanine or tryptophan, this likely results from a read error. V and J are TRBV11-1 and TRBJ2-1, with TRBD1 identical over 10 bases. Germline assignment: CDR1 SGHAT and CDR2 FQDESV (reference sequence). V was clipped by 6 bases and J by 8 bases; unmatched bases: 7. The CDR3 totals 14 residues. The CDR3 sequence is CASSLGTGVHEQFL. CDR3 DNA sequence: TGTGCCAGCAGTCTCGGGACAGGGGTCCATGAGCAGTTCTTA.

This clonotype was counted only a few times. This sequence joins TRBV19 and TRBJ1-5, with a tentative D call TRBD1 (5 bases). Germline V gene data show CDR1 as LNHDA and CDR2 as SQIVND (reference sequence). The V gene lost 0 bases and the J gene lost 7 bases, with 13 bases spanning the gap. CDR3 length: 15 amino acids. CDR3 DNA sequence: TGTGCCAGTAGTATAGATGGGAGGGGCTGGCAGCCCCAGCATTTT. Translated, it gives CASSIDGRGWQPQHF.

The V and J genes are TRBV4-2 and TRBJ1-2, with D hard to call. This CDR3 has 13 amino acids. From germline, CDR1 is LGHNA and CDR2 YNFKEQ. V lost 3 bases, J lost 7 bases, and 12 bases lay in between. As DNA, the CDR3 is TGTGCCAGCAGCCATCGACTGCCAGGTGGCTACACCTTC. Translation gives CASSHRLPGGYTF.

Only a few counts were recorded for this clonotype. This sequence joins TRBV6-5 and TRBJ2-1, with D unclear. CDR3 length equals 12 residues. Germline values: CDR1 MNHEY, CDR2 SVGAGI. V was shortened by 6 bases and J by 5 bases, with 8 bases between the two germline ends. Written as DNA, the CDR3 is TGTGCCAGCAGACTCCCCAACAATGAGCAGTTCTTC. Its protein is CASRLPNNEQFF.

This sequence joins TRBV3-1 and TRBJ2-1; TRBD2 matches 7 bases. This CDR3 region has 17 residues. Germline CDR1 LGHDT, CDR2 YNNKEL (reference sequence). The trim removed 0 bases at V and 4 bases at J, leaving 9 bases unmatched. This chain's CDR3 is CASSQEGFGGWYNEQFF. CDR3 bases: TGTGCCAGCAGCCAAGAAGGGTTCGGGGGGTGGTACAATGAGCAGTTCTTC.

The V gene is TRBV6-6, the J gene TRBJ2-7; 8 bases are shared with TRBD2. Germline CDR1 and CDR2: MNHNY and SVGAGI (reference sequence). V gave up 2 bases and J gave up 7 bases; unmatched junction bases: 10. This CDR3 has 15 residues. The CDR3: CASSYGGGPSGEQYV. CDR3 bases: TGTGCCAGCAGTTACGGCGGGGGGCCCTCGGGGGAGCAGTACGTC.